Sequencing of this T cell receptor (beta chain) was carried out in a study of blood T cell repertoires in COVID-19. Overall study: The origin of the acute and convalescent COVID-19 samples was the United States, Italy and Spain. T cells, B-cell-depleted T cells, or PBMCs supplied cDNA or gDNA.

Original handling: Amplification with reference gene primers provided the estimates of nucleated cell counts. Repertoires were generated with immunoSEQ multiplex PCR, while TCRdb's copy carries only in-frame clones and drops some. The DNA was the basis for D and trimming; V, J and clone size are from that table. Altogether fewer than 120,000 clones are present, about 72% being singletons, with the ten largest covering 7.6%. Germline V CDR1 and CDR2: MNHNS, SASEGT. The CDR3 length is 15 residues. V was pared by 3 bases and J by 5 bases, with 7 bases of the junction left unmatched. Sequenced sample: peripheral blood. The clonotype originates from a woman aged 55-69 years with acute or convalescent COVID-19. This rearrangement joins TRBV6-1 to TRBJ1-5, with 7 bases aligning to TRBD1. The CDR3 loop reads CASSEALTGHQPQHF. DNA of the CDR3: TGTGCCAGCAGTGAGGCTCTGACAGGGCATCAGCCCCAGCATTTT.